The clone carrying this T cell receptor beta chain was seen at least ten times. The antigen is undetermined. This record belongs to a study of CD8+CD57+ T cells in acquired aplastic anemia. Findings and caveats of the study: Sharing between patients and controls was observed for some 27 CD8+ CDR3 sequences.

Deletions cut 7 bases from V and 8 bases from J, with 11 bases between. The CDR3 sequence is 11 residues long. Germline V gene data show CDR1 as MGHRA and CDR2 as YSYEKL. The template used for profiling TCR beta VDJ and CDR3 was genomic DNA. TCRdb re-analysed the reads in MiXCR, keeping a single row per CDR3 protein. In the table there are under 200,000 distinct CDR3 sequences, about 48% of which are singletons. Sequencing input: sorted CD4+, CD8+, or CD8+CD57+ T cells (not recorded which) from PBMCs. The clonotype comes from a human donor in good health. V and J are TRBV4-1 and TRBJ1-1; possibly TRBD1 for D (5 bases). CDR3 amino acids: CASTRGVEAFF. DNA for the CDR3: TGCGCCAGCACCCGAGGGGTAGAAGCTTTCTTT.